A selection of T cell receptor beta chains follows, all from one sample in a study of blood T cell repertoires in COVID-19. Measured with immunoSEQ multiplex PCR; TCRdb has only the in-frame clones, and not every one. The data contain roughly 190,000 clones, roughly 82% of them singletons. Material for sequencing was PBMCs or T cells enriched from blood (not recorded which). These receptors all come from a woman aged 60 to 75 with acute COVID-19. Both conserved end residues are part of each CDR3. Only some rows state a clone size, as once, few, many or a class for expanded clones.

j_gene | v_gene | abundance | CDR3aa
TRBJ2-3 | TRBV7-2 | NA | CASIGGRLLLDTQYF
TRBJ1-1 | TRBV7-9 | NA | CASSLTGSNTEAFF
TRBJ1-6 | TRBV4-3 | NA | CASSQDPRTALHF
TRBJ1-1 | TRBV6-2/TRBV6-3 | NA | CASSYSGTGRTEAFF
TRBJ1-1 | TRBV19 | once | CASKGGLGSRNTEAFF
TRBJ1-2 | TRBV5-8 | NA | CASSPPGGYTF
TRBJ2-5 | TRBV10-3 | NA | CAISAEGGAETQYF
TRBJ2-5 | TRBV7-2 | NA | CASSRTSGGVQETQYF
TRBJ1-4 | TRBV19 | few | CASNKGQLNEKLFF
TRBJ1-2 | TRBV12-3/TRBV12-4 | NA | CASSLVPGYTF
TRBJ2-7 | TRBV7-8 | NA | CASSPSGQGFLF
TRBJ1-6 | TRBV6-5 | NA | CASSYGAREGSPLHF
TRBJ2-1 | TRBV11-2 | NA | CASSDPGQRNEQFF
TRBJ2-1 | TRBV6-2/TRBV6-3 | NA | CASSFRLAGTYNEQFF
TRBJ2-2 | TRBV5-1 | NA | CASSVGSNTGELFF
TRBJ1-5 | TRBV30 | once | CAWSLGTDNQPQHF
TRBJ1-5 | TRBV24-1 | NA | CATRDREYQPQHF
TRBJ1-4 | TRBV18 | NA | CASSPRGGNDEKLFF
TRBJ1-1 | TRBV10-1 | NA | CASSAIMNTEAFF
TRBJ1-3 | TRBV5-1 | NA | CASSLVGEGNTIYF
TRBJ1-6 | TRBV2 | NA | CASRDRGLSSPLHF
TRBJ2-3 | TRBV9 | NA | CASSVFPGTADTQYF
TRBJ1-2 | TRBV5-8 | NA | CASTDRRGSYGYTF
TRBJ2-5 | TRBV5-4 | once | CASSSQQGETQYF
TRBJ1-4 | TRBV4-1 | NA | CASSPGGIYEKLFF
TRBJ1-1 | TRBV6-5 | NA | CASSYGGLNTEAFF
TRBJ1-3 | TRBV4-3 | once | CASSQGNRGAGNTIYF
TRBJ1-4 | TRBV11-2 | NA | CASSLDGTGDEKLFF
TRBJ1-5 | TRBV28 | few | CASSLFSDSNQPQHF
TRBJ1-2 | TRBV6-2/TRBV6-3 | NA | CASSAAVYYGYTF
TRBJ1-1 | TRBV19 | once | CASSRSGRLNTEAFF
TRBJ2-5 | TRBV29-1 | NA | CSVEKEQETQYF
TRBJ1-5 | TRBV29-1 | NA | CSVGTGFSNQPQHF
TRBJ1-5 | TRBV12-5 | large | CASGPGGSASNPALQPQHF
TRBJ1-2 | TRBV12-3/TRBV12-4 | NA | CASRDSTYGYTF
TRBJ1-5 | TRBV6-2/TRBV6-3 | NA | CASSPRGPGQGPNQPQHF
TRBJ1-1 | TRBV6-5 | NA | CASSYSNRNTEAFF
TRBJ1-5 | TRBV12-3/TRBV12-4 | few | CASSKTGNQPQHF
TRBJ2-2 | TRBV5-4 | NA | CASSFRTTGELFF
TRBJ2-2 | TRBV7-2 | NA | CASSPRSTGELFF
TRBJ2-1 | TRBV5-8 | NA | CASFQYSGTYNEQFF
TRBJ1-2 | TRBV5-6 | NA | CASSLALTDISGYTF
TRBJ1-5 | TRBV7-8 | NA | CASSLGETTPQHF
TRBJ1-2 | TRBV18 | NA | CASSPQGAGLLAIGGYTF
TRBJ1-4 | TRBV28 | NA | CASSPPQGAERGSNEKLFF
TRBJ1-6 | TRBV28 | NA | CASSLSRQGESF
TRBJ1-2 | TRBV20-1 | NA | CSAAANYGYTF
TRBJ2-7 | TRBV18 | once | CASSSTGGGPYEQYF
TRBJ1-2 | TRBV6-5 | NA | CASSTRQDLNYGYTF